One and the same sample provided the 20 T cell receptor beta chains below, sequenced in a study of beta chain features in type 1 diabetes. Antigen specificity for these receptors is unknown. The sequenced template was cDNA made from the entire isolated RNA. Some clones are missing from TCRdb's copy, which holds only in-frame ones; the method was immunoSEQ multiplex PCR. The data show some 360,000 clones, 9.6% seen once. Study-level results: Researchers report that Type 1 diabetes patients had moderately but significantly shorter TCRB CDR3s across all four CD4+ subsets.

Sequencing was performed on central memory CD4+ T cells from blood. The receptors were gathered from a man aged 30 to 39 with type 1 diabetes.

CDR3 region: CASSPVPSGSGEQFF. CDR3 nucleotides: TGTGCCAGCAGCCCGGTCCCTAGCGGGAGTGGTGAGCAGTTCTTC. The chain links TRBV7-9 to TRBJ2-1; 10 bases fit TRBD2. The CDR3 is 15 residues long. Looked up from germline, CDR1 is SEHNR and CDR2 is FQNEAQ (reference sequence). V gave up 5 bases and J gave up 9 bases; unmatched junction bases: 10.

V is TRBV5-5 and J is TRBJ1-2, with D tentatively TRBD1 (6 bases). The CDR3 has 15 amino acids. Trimming stripped 0 bases from V and 2 bases from J, with 11 bases between. Germline V CDR1 and CDR2: SGHKS, YYEKEE (reference sequence). The CDR3 spells CASSLAGTGNYGYTF. The CDR3 bases are TGTGCCAGCAGCTTGGCGGGAACAGGGAACTATGGCTACACCTTC.

This clone was found a few times. The chain employs TRBV10-3 and TRBJ2-1; TRBD1 matches 7 bases. Trimming cost V 4 bases and J 4 bases; bases outside gene matches: 10. Germline V gives CDR1 ENHRY, CDR2 SYGVKD. This CDR3 has 16 residues. The CDR3 bases are TGTGCCATCAGTGGATCCGGGACAGCCTTATACAATGAGCAGTTCTTC. This encodes CAISGSGTALYNEQFF.

The chain links TRBV7-2 to TRBJ1-2; D not certain. Trimming took off 0 bases at V and 6 bases at J, with 11 bases between the two ends. Germline V gives CDR1 SGHTA, CDR2 FQGNSA. The CDR3 runs 14 residues. CDR3 sequence (DNA): TGTGCCAGCAGCTTAGCTGGCCACGGGAATGGCTACACCTTC. Amino acids: CASSLAGHGNGYTF. The variable domain in full, completed from reference TRBV7-2 and TRBJ1-2, reads GAGVSQSPSNKVTEKGKDVELRCDPISGHTALYWYRQSLGQGLEFLIYFQGNSAPDKSGLPSDRFSAERTGGSVSTLTIQRTQQEDSAVYLCASSLAGHGNGYTFGSGTRLTVV.

The chain joins TRBV7-3 to TRBJ2-2; weak D call: TRBD2 (6 bases). The CDR3 contains 15 residues. The V gene lost 1 base and the J gene lost 7 bases, with 13 bases spanning the gap. Germline CDR1 is SGHTA and CDR2 is FQGTGA. The CDR3 DNA is TGTGCCAGCAGCTTAAGCGGGGAAGGGGTCGGGGAGCTGTTTTTT. Translating it yields CASSLSGEGVGELFF.

This clone was counted a few times. The V call is TRBV9, the J call TRBJ2-7; D is undetermined. V gave up 4 bases and J gave up 0 bases, with 11 bases separating them. This CDR3 region has 14 residues. From germline, CDR1 is SGDLS and CDR2 YYNGEE. The CDR3 loop reads CASSPQAVSYEQYF. In DNA form, the CDR3 reads TGTGCCAGCAGCCCCCAGGCGGTCTCCTACGAGCAGTACTTC.

The chain has TRBV5-4 and TRBJ2-1, with a tentative D call TRBD1 (7 bases). Germline V CDR1 and CDR2: SGHNT, YYREEE (reference sequence). The CDR3 totals 15 residues. Trimming left V 5 bases short and J 8 bases short, with 20 bases between. This CDR3 is CASSAGGTSRDEQFF. The CDR3 DNA sequence: TGTGCCAGCAGTGCAGGGGGGACCTCGAGGGATGAGCAGTTCTTC.

This clone was detected ten times or more. Other DNA sequences in the sample encode the same CDR3. The chain carries TRBV7-2 and TRBJ1-5, with D uncertain. CDR3 length equals 14 residues. Trimming took 4 bases from V and 0 from J, leaving 7 bases between them. Per the germline V gene, CDR1 is SGHTA and CDR2 is FQGNSA. The CDR3 DNA is TGTGCCAGCAGCTCTCCTTATAGCAATCAGCCCCAGCATTTT. This sequence encodes CASSSPYSNQPQHF.

J is TRBJ2-7 and V is TRBV20-1; D perhaps matches TRBD1 (6 bases). Germline V gene sequence: CDR1 DFQATT, CDR2 SNEGSKA (reference sequence). V was cut by 6 bases and J by 6 bases, with 12 bases left in between. The CDR3 sequence is 11 residues long. CDR3 DNA: TGCAGTGCACTCGACAGGCGCGAGCAGTACTTC. Translated, it gives CSALDRREQYF.

V gene TRBV2 combines with J gene TRBJ2-5, with no clear D. Trimming removed 3 bases from V and 1 base from J, with 6 bases in between. The germline V gene has CDR1 SNHLY and CDR2 FYNNEI. This CDR3 has 13 amino acids. The CDR3, as DNA: TGTGCCAGCAGTGAGGTCGCCCAAGAGACCCAGTACTTC. Its translation: CASSEVAQETQYF.

The rearrangement links TRBV5-1 to TRBJ2-6; 9 bases agree with TRBD1. CDR1 SGHRS and CDR2 YFSETQ come from the germline V gene. This CDR3 has 19 residues. Trimming cost V 2 bases and J 0 bases; bases outside gene matches: 9. CDR3 bases: TGCGCCAGCAGCTTCGCCCCGGGACAGGGCAGCTCTGGGGCCAACGTCCTGACTTTC. This codes for CASSFAPGQGSSGANVLTF.

The chain couples TRBV19 to TRBJ1-1, with a possible D match to TRBD1 (5 bases). Trimming stripped 5 bases from V and 1 base from J, with 14 bases between. The CDR3 length is 15 residues. CDR1 and CDR2 (germline): LNHDA, SQIVND (reference sequence). CDR3 DNA: TGTGCCAGTAGTTTGTACCGGGACGCGAACACTGAAGCTTTCTTT. Translated, it gives CASSLYRDANTEAFF.

The chain joins TRBV5-7 to TRBJ1-5; D remains ambiguous. Being an ORF, TRBV5-7 has a function that is uncertain. There are 17 residues in the CDR3. Trimming stripped 4 bases from V and 5 bases from J, with 22 bases between. In nucleotides, the CDR3 is TGTGCCAGCAGCCGGGAAAGCGGGCGTGGTATTTATCAGCCCCAGCATTTT. Translating it yields CASSRESGRGIYQPQHF.

This clone showed up many times. This rearrangement joins TRBV14 to TRBJ2-5; a weak D match, TRBD2 (5 bases). Trimming removed 3 bases at V and 4 bases at J, with 9 bases between. The germline V gene encodes CDR1 SGHDN and CDR2 FVKESK. The CDR3 sequence is 13 residues long. The CDR3 DNA sequence: TGTGCCAGCAGCCACTTGACTACAGAGACCCAGTACTTC. Amino acid sequence: CASSHLTTETQYF.

The chain uses TRBV5-1 and TRBJ2-7, with 9 positions matching TRBD1. Trimming at V came to 1 base and at J to 3 bases, leaving 14 bases not matched to a gene. The CDR3 contains 18 residues. Germline CDR1 is SGHRS and CDR2 is YFSETQ. The CDR3 spells CASSLIAVGGDRVYEQYF. The CDR3 coding sequence is TGCGCCAGCAGCTTGATTGCCGTCGGTGGGGACAGGGTCTACGAGCAGTACTTC. Using reference TRBV5-1 and TRBJ2-7 for the parts outside the CDR3, the full variable domain is KAGVTQTPRYLIKTRGQQVTLSCSPISGHRSVSWYQQTPGQGLQFLFEYFSETQRNKGNFPGRFSGRQFSNSRSEMNVSTLELGDSALYLCASSLIAVGGDRVYEQYFGPGTRLTVT.

Here the CDR3 DNA reads TGTGCCAGCAGCGCGACCCCGGACCCCTACGAGCAGTACTTC. It is translated as CASSATPDPYEQYF. The chain uses TRBV6-1 and TRBJ2-7; D remains ambiguous. Germline V CDR1 and CDR2: MNHNS, SASEGT. V dropped 6 bases and J dropped 2 bases, with 14 bases sitting between them. The CDR3 is 14 residues long.

This chain joins TRBV14 and TRBJ1-1; D unclear. The CDR3 runs to 14 residues. Germline lookup yields CDR1 SGHDN and CDR2 FVKESK. Trimming removed 2 bases at V and 3 bases at J, with 10 bases between. The DNA of the CDR3 is TGTGCCAGCAGCCAAAGCGCGGGGTACACTGAAGCTTTCTTT. Its protein product is CASSQSAGYTEAFF.

Only a few counts were recorded for this clone. V usage is TRBV5-6 and J usage is TRBJ2-5, with 9 bases that match TRBD2. The germline V gene encodes CDR1 SGHDT and CDR2 YYEEEE. This CDR3 has 13 amino acids. Trimming took 4 bases from V and 3 from J; bases not matched to a gene: 1. DNA for the CDR3: TGTGCCAGCAGCATAGCGGGGGAAGAGACCCAGTACTTC. Protein product: CASSIAGEETQYF.

This clone has only a few counts. The J gene is TRBJ2-1, the V gene TRBV9, with 12 bases identical to TRBD1. The V segment lost 4 bases and the J segment 0 bases; nucleotides outside the gene matches: 11. The CDR3 is 19 residues long. Germline V gene sequence: CDR1 SGDLS, CDR2 YYNGEE. The CDR3 region is CASSFRDRGQGSSYNEQFF. CDR3 nucleotide sequence: TGTGCCAGCAGCTTCCGGGACAGGGGGCAAGGAAGCTCCTACAATGAGCAGTTCTTC.

The chain links TRBV28 to TRBJ1-2; D gene unclear. Germline V gene data show CDR1 as MDHEN and CDR2 as SYDVKM. This CDR3 has 14 residues. V dropped 3 bases and J dropped 1 base, with 9 bases sitting between them. As DNA, the CDR3 is TGTGCCAGCAGTTTGCAAGCTTTTAACTATGGCTACACCTTC. Amino acids: CASSLQAFNYGYTF.